The TCR beta chain described here comes from a study of CD8 T cells in ankylosing spondylitis. On this clonotype: Antigen unknown.

The V gene's germline CDR1 is MGHRA and CDR2 YSYEKL. Trimming took off 0 bases at V and 7 bases at J, with 12 bases between the two ends. The CDR3 length is 14 residues. Study results and limitations: Disease-linked clones were found to be CD8+ and relatively rare in peripheral blood. Reported data indicate significant enrichment of disease-linked clones within matched ankylosing spondylitis synovial fluid.

In TCRdb, the 5' RACE reads were re-called with MiXCR into one record per CDR3 protein. The sample has some 270,000 distinct CDR3 sequences; 32% are singletons. The clonotype was recovered from a male donor with ankylosing spondylitis or in good health (not recorded which). This chain links TRBV4-1 with TRBJ1-2; D call uncertain. The sample comprised blood, either unsorted or a sorted T cell fraction (not recorded which). The CDR3 is CASSQDGRQPGYTF. In nucleotides, the CDR3 is TGCGCCAGCAGCCAAGATGGCCGGCAGCCTGGCTACACCTTC.